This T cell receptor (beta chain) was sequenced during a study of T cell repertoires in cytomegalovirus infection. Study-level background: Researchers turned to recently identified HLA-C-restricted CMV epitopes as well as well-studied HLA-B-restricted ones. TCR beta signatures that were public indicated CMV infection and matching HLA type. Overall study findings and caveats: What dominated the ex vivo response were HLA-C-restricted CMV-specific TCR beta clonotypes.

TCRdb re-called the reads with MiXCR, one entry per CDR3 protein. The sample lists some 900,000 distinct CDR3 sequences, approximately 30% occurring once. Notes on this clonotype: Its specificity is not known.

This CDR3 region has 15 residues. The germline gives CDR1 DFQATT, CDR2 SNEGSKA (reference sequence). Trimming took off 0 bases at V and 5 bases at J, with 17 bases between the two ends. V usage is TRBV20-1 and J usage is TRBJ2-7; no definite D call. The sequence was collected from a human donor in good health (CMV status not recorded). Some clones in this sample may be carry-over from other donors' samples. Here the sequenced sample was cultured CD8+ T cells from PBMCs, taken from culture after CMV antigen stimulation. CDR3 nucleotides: TGCAGTGCTAGAGATGGTGACATAGGAGTCCACGAGCAGTACTTC. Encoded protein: CSARDGDIGVHEQYF.